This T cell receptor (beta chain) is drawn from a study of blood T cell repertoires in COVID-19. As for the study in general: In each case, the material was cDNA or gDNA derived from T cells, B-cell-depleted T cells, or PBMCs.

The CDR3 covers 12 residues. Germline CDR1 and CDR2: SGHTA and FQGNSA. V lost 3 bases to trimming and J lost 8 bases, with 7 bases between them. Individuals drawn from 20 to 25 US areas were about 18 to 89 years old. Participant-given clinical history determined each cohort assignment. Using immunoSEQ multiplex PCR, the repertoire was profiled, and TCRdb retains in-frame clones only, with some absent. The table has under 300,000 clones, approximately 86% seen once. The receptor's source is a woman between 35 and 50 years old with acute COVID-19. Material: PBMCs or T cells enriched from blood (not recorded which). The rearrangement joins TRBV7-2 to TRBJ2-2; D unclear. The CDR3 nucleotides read TGTGCCAGCAGCTTCATAGCTGGGGAGCTGTTTTTT. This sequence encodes CASSFIAGELFF.